These 8 T cell receptor beta chains share one sample of origin, sequenced in a study of shared clonotypes between healthy human individuals. Sequenced by immunoSEQ multiplex PCR; TCRdb stores in-frame clones only, minus some. The sample holds about 2.4 million clones; roughly 93% are singletons and the top ten take approximately 0.36%. The sample taken for sequencing was naive CD4+ T cells from PBMCs. Subset meaning: CD45RA+ positively selected. Receptors originate from a man between 18 and 29 years old in good health. Some clones in this sample may be carry-over from other donors' samples.

The rearrangement links TRBV10-2 to TRBJ2-3; 7 positions match TRBD1. J gave up 1 base and V 6 bases, and 4 bases lay outside the gene matches. CDR3 length: 14 amino acids. Per germline, CDR1 WSHSY and CDR2 SAAADI. This CDR3 is CASRGTGGTDTQYF. CDR3 DNA sequence: TGCGCCAGCAGGGGAACAGGGGGCACAGATACGCAGTATTTT.

Details on this clone: Other DNA sequences from this sample encode an identical CDR3 as well. This chain connects TRBV10-3 to TRBJ2-7; 8 bases match TRBD1. This CDR3 comprises 14 residues. The V segment lost 2 bases and the J segment 4 bases; nucleotides outside the gene matches: 4. The V gene's germline CDR1 is ENHRY and CDR2 SYGVKD. Written as DNA, the CDR3 is TGTGCCATCAGTGAGGCAGGGGGCTCGTACGAGCAGTACTTC. Encoded protein: CAISEAGGSYEQYF.

The V and J genes are TRBV9 and TRBJ2-1, with 10 positions matching TRBD2. The CDR3 runs 16 residues. Trimming took 4 bases from V and 3 from J; bases not matched to a gene: 7. Germline V gene sequence: CDR1 SGDLS, CDR2 YYNGEE. CDR3 amino acids: CASSTSSGRDYNEQFF. Written as DNA, the CDR3 is TGTGCCAGCAGCACCTCAAGCGGGAGGGACTACAATGAGCAGTTCTTC. The whole variable domain, remainder taken from reference TRBV9 and TRBJ2-1, is DSGVTQTPKHLITATGQRVTLRCSPRSGDLSVYWYQQSLDQGLQFLIQYYNGEERAKGNILERFSAQQFPDLHSELNLSSLELGDSALYFCASSTSSGRDYNEQFFGPGTRLTVL.

The chain combines TRBV9 with TRBJ2-7, with 13 bases aligning to TRBD2. The CDR3 has 17 residues. After removal of 0 bases from V and 3 bases from J, the junction contained 6 bases not matched to a gene. Germline assignment: CDR1 SGDLS and CDR2 YYNGEE. The CDR3 here is CASSVGFGTSGNYEQYF. Written as DNA, the CDR3 is TGTGCCAGCAGCGTAGGATTTGGGACTAGCGGGAACTACGAGCAGTACTTC.

This clone was counted only a few times. CDR3: CASSLVQGPGYTF. In nucleotides, the CDR3 is TGTGCCAGCAGCTTAGTTCAAGGGCCCGGCTACACCTTC. The chain is built from TRBV7-9 and TRBJ1-2; D is uncertain. Deletions cut 1 base from V and 8 bases from J, with 11 bases between. The length of the CDR3 is 13 residues. CDR1 and CDR2 from the germline V gene are SEHNR and FQNEAQ (reference sequence).

J is TRBJ1-1 and V is TRBV6-6; D may be TRBD1 (6 bases). This CDR3 spans 16 amino acids. The ends were cut back, 2 bases at V and 2 bases at J, with 15 bases in the middle. Germline loops: CDR1 MNHNY, CDR2 SVGAGI (reference sequence). The CDR3 DNA sequence: TGTGCCAGCAGTTACGCCCCGGGACACCTTAACACTGAAGCTTTCTTT. As protein: CASSYAPGHLNTEAFF.

The J gene is TRBJ2-7, the V gene TRBV28; 7 bases fit TRBD2. Germline V gene data show CDR1 as MDHEN and CDR2 as SYDVKM. V trimming: 6 bases; J trimming: 0 bases; junction bases outside the gene matches: 8. The CDR3 has 15 amino acids. CDR3: CASRVSSGRSYEQYF. The CDR3 bases are TGTGCCAGCAGGGTCTCTAGCGGCCGCTCCTACGAGCAGTACTTC. Drawing the rest from reference TRBV28 and TRBJ2-7, the complete variable domain is DVKVTQSSRYLVKRTGEKVFLECVQDMDHENMFWYRQDPGLGLRLIYFSYDVKMKEKGDIPEGYSVSREKKERFSLILESASTNQTSMYLCASRVSSGRSYEQYFGPGTRLTVT.

V and J are TRBV15 and TRBJ1-5; D unresolved. V shed 5 bases and J shed 3 bases, with 17 bases lying between them. The CDR3 length is 16 residues. Germline V CDR1 and CDR2: LNHNV, YYDKDF (reference sequence). The CDR3 is CATSVSLGKSNQPQHF. The CDR3 nucleotides read TGTGCCACCAGCGTGAGTCTCGGGAAATCCAATCAGCCCCAGCATTTT.